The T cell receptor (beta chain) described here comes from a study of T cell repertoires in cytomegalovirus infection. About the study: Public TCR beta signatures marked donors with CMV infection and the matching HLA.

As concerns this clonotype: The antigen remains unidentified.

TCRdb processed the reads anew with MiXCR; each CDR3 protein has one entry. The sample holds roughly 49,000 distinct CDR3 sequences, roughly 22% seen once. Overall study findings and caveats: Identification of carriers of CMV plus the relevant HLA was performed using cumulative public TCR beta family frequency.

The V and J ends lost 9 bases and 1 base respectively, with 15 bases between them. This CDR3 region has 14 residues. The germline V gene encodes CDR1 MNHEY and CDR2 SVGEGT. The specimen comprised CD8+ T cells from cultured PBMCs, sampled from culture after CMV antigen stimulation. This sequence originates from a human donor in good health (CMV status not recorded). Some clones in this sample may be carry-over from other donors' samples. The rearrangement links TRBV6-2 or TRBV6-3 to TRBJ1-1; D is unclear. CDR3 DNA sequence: TGTGCCAGTACTACAAAGACATGGAACACTGAAGCTTTCTTT. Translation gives CASTTKTWNTEAFF.